This T cell receptor (beta chain) was found in a study of blood T cell repertoires in COVID-19 (dated by TCRdb to about 2020). At the level of the whole study: Collaborator samples came from the United States, Italy and Spain and covered acute and convalescent phases of COVID-19. The samples were drawn from two sources: the first 160 participants of the ongoing ImmuneRACE study, and 950 to 1,500 subjects contributed by 6 global collaborators. A de-identified subject ID, COVID-19 status, age in years and sex were almost always included in the sample metadata. The prospective study material was composed of cDNA or gDNA derived from T cells, B-cell-depleted T cells, or PBMCs. The repertoires were released in a freely available public database intended as a resource for research on the immune response to SARS-CoV-2. Where HLA class I and class II types were available, the types were taken from metadata supplied by the sample provider, not from assay-based typing. The dataset comprised deeply sampled blood TCRbeta repertoires from subjects exposed to, actively infected with, or recovered from COVID-19.

Overall study results and their limits: How much clinical and demographic metadata was included differed by source and by participant, and the metadata was provided uncurated.

A remark on this clone: Its recognized antigen is unknown. No qualities accompany the bases; no much larger clone lies one base away.

Collaborating institutions collected whole blood in K2EDTA tubes following their own protocols. For TCRbeta analysis, collaborators shipped samples as frozen whole blood, isolated PBMCs, or DNA extracted from either of those sample types. V lost 4 bases and J lost 11 bases; the stretch between them is 20 bases long. The germline V gene encodes CDR1 MDHEN and CDR2 SYDVKM. From the cysteine up to the phenylalanine, the CDR3 has a length of 14 residues. CDR3 DNA only is kept here, 42 bases in frame from base 1. The immunoSEQ Assay, a bias-controlled multiplex PCR, was used to amplify TCRbeta CDR3 regions from genomic DNA. The authors' analysis ran thus. The number of nucleated cells in each sample was estimated by amplification of reference gene primers within the assay. Sequence reads were collapsed and filtered to measure the absolute abundance of every unique TCRbeta CDR3 rearrangement. For each sample, productive Simpson clonality was calculated as the square root of Simpson's diversity index across productive rearrangements. TCRdb obtained this table from immuneACCESS and retained in-frame rearrangements with V and J assigned. These tables miss some clones; where compared with another copy, unresolved V genes account for less than half of the shortfall, and the remainder is unexplained. V and J calls plus clone size are reproduced from that table; the DNA served to infer D and trimming. This sample gives 90,000 to 110,000 clones in total; around 86% of them show up just once. The ten largest clones add up to over 35% of the sample.

Sequenced material: peripheral blood. The clonotype comes from a man older than 75 with acute or convalescent COVID-19. This chain is built from TRBV28 and TRBJ1-1; 5 matching bases give a weak D call of TRBD1. The bases read TGTGCCAGCAGTTCTCCGGGACCCAGGAGGGAGGCTTTCTTT. This is translated as CASSSPGPRREAFF.